A selection of T cell receptor beta chains follows, all from one sample in a study of blood T cell repertoires in COVID-19. Produced via immunoSEQ multiplex PCR; TCRdb's table is partial and in-frame only. The data hold fewer than 400,000 clones, with more than 85% observed a single time. The sample comprised PBMCs or T cells enriched from blood (not recorded which). The receptors stem from a woman younger than 45 who had recovered from COVID-19. Both conserved end residues are part of each CDR3. The order of the fields is J gene, D gene, V gene, clone size, CDR3 protein, CDR3 DNA. A D gene is named only where the DNA matches it firmly. Size is stated for part of the rows, as once, few or many counts, or as a class when the clone is expanded.

TRBJ2-3 - TRBV27 - CASSKGRGTDTQYF TGTGCCAGCAGCAAAGGTCGGGGGACAGATACGCAGTATTTT
TRBJ2-1 - TRBV4-1 - CASSQDRDTGLERYNEQFF TGCGCCAGCAGCCAAGATAGGGACACCGGACTAGAAAGGTACAATGAGCAGTTCTTC
TRBJ1-1 - TRBV5-1 - CASSSMNTEAFF TGCGCCAGCAGCTCAATGAACACTGAAGCTTTCTTT
TRBJ1-1 - TRBV2 few CASTSLGEAFF TGTGCCAGCACTAGTCTAGGTGAAGCTTTCTTT
TRBJ1-5 - TRBV28 once CASSSRGNQPQHF TGTGCCAGCAGTTCCCGGGGCAATCAGCCCCAGCATTTT
TRBJ1-4 - TRBV19 - CASSIIDNGSTNEKLFF TGTGCCAGTAGTATAATAGACAACGGCTCGACTAATGAAAAACTGTTTTTT
TRBJ1-1 - TRBV11-3 - CASSTDSDTEAFF TGTGCCAGCAGCACGGACAGCGACACTGAAGCTTTCTTT
TRBJ2-5 TRBD2 TRBV5-4 - CASQGGSGGYQETQYF TGTGCCAGCCAGGGGGGCAGCGGGGGGTACCAAGAGACCCAGTACTTC
TRBJ2-7 TRBD2 TRBV28 - CASSRRLASIYEQYF TGTGCCAGCAGTCGACGACTAGCTTCCATTTACGAGCAGTACTTC
TRBJ1-1 - TRBV29-1 - CSVDNGANTEAFF TGCAGCGTTGATAATGGGGCGAACACTGAAGCTTTCTTT
TRBJ1-2 - TRBV12-3/TRBV12-4 - CASSQSGNYGYTF TGTGCCAGCAGTCAATCCGGGAACTATGGCTACACCTTC
TRBJ1-5 - TRBV19 - CASSSGGGYQPQHF TGTGCCAGTAGTTCTGGGGGGGGGTATCAGCCCCAGCATTTT
TRBJ2-7 - TRBV14 - CASSRLSQGALYEQYF TGTGCCAGCAGCCGCCTTTCGCAGGGTGCGCTCTACGAGCAGTACTTC
TRBJ2-7 - TRBV9 few CASSATPHSSSYEQYF TGTGCCAGCAGCGCGACCCCCCACAGTAGCTCCTACGAGCAGTACTTC
TRBJ2-1 TRBD2 TRBV10-3 - CAIEPGGLYNEQFF TGTGCCATCGAGCCGGGGGGGCTCTACAATGAGCAGTTCTTC
TRBJ1-6 TRBD1 TRBV30 - CAWRNVGTGVGSPLHF TGTGCCTGGAGAAACGTGGGGACAGGGGTCGGGTCACCCCTCCACTTT
TRBJ1-4 - TRBV4-3 once CASSQNQGGNEKLFF TGCGCCAGCAGCCAAAACCAGGGTGGTAATGAAAAACTGTTTTTT
TRBJ1-2 TRBD1 TRBV12-3/TRBV12-4 - CASSLGTGYGYTF TGTGCCAGCAGCCTCGGGACAGGCTATGGCTACACCTTC
TRBJ1-6 - TRBV11-3 once CASSLWPNSPLHF TGTGCCAGCAGCCTCTGGCCCAATTCACCCCTCCACTTT
TRBJ1-3 TRBD1 TRBV18 - CASSPPRDRGPSGNTIYF TGTGCCAGCTCACCACCAAGGGACAGGGGTCCCTCTGGAAACACCATATATTTT
TRBJ2-7 TRBD2 TRBV27 - CASSLTSGRGRNEQYF TGTGCCAGCAGTTTAACTAGCGGGAGGGGTCGGAACGAGCAGTACTTC
TRBJ2-7 - TRBV6-2/TRBV6-3 - CASSSPRGNQYEQYF TGTGCCAGCAGTTCCCCCCGGGGAAACCAGTACGAGCAGTACTTC
TRBJ1-6 - TRBV5-1 - CASSLVGGAGSPLHF TGCGCCAGCAGCTTGGTTGGGGGCGCGGGTTCACCCCTCCACTTT
TRBJ2-3 - TRBV9 - CASSSQTSADTQYF TGTGCCAGCAGCTCCCAGACTAGTGCAGATACGCAGTATTTT
TRBJ2-7 - TRBV7-2 once CASSLGASPAYEQYF TGTGCCAGCAGCTTAGGGGCTAGCCCGGCCTACGAGCAGTACTTC
TRBJ2-3 TRBD2 TRBV5-1 once CASSLAASGVTDTQYF TGCGCCAGCAGCTTGGCGGCTAGCGGGGTCACAGATACGCAGTATTTT
TRBJ1-3 - TRBV4-1 - CASSQAGGSGNTIYF TGCGCCAGCAGCCAAGCGGGGGGGTCGGGAAACACCATATATTTT
TRBJ1-2 - TRBV27 - CASSLSGQLDYGYTF TGTGCCAGCAGTTTAAGTGGCCAGCTAGACTATGGCTACACCTTC
TRBJ1-6 TRBD1 TRBV28 - CASTYRRQGISPLHF TGTGCCAGCACCTACCGCAGACAGGGGATTTCACCCCTCCACTTT
TRBJ2-7 TRBD1 TRBV3-1/TRBV3-2 - CASSQRDRDRSEQYF TGTGCCAGCAGCCAAAGGGACAGGGACCGATCCGAGCAGTACTTC
TRBJ2-5 TRBD2 TRBV5-1 - CASSLVAGGGETQYF TGCGCCAGCAGCTTGGTAGCGGGAGGCGGGGAGACCCAGTACTTC
TRBJ2-3 - TRBV2 - CASSQTATSTDTQYF TGTGCCAGCAGCCAGACAGCTACTAGCACAGATACGCAGTATTTT
TRBJ1-3 - TRBV28 - CASSLSGQTSGNTIYF TGTGCCAGCAGTTTGAGCGGACAGACCTCTGGAAACACCATATATTTT
TRBJ2-1 - TRBV11-2 - CASSSSGTSYNEQFF TGTGCCAGCAGCTCTTCCGGGACTTCCTACAATGAGCAGTTCTTC
TRBJ2-3 - TRBV27 once CASSLLTGWADTQYF TGTGCCAGCAGTTTATTAACAGGCTGGGCAGATACGCAGTATTTT
TRBJ1-1 - TRBV29-1 - CSVLTGDTLTNTEAFF TGCAGCGTCCTAACCGGGGATACACTTACCAACACTGAAGCTTTCTTT
TRBJ1-5 TRBD1 TRBV5-3 once CARSFQPGQGTQPQHF TGTGCCAGAAGCTTTCAACCGGGACAGGGAACTCAGCCCCAGCATTTT
TRBJ2-7 - TRBV4-3 - CASSQDNRQGIFYEQYF TGCGCCAGCAGCCAAGATAACAGGCAGGGGATATTTTACGAGCAGTACTTC
TRBJ2-7 - TRBV21-1 - CASSGYEQYF TGTGCCAGCTCAGGCTACGAGCAGTACTTC
TRBJ2-1 - TRBV19 once CASALSSYNEQFF TGTGCCAGTGCTCTGAGCTCCTACAATGAGCAGTTCTTC
TRBJ1-4 - TRBV12-3/TRBV12-4 - CASTQGANEKLFF TGTGCCAGCACCCAGGGTGCTAATGAAAAACTGTTTTTT
TRBJ2-7 - TRBV12-3/TRBV12-4 - CASTLGAAYEQYF TGTGCCAGCACCCTGGGGGCAGCCTACGAGCAGTACTTC
TRBJ2-6 - TRBV28 once CASSSRQAVFSGANVLTF TGTGCCAGCAGTTCCCGACAGGCAGTTTTCTCTGGGGCCAACGTCCTGACTTTC
TRBJ2-4 TRBD1 TRBV5-1 - CASSLGQGRGIQYF TGCGCCAGCAGCTTGGGACAGGGCCGCGGCATTCAGTACTTC
TRBJ1-1 - TRBV7-2 - CASSRRTDTEAFF TGTGCCAGCAGCCGAAGGACAGACACTGAAGCTTTCTTT
TRBJ1-1 - TRBV5-6 - CASSLVGAGGEAFF TGTGCCAGCAGCTTGGTGGGAGCGGGAGGTGAAGCTTTCTTT
TRBJ1-1 - TRBV10-3 - CAISEGQMNTEAFF TGTGCCATCAGTGAGGGACAGATGAACACTGAAGCTTTCTTT
TRBJ1-2 - TRBV5-1 - CASSLAVRLGGNYGYTF TGCGCCAGCAGCTTGGCCGTGAGGCTAGGGGGTAACTATGGCTACACCTTC